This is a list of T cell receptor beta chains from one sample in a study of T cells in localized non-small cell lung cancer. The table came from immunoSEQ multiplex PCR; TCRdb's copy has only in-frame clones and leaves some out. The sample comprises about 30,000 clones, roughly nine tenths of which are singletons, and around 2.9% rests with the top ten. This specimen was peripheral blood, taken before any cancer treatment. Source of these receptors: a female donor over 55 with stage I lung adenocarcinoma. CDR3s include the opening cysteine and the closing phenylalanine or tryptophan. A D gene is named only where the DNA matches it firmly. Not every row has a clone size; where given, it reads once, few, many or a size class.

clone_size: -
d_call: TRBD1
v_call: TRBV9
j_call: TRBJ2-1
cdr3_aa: CASSVVTGTGGDEQFF
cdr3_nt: TGTGCCAGCAGCGTAGTCACGGGGACAGGTGGAGATGAGCAGTTCTTC

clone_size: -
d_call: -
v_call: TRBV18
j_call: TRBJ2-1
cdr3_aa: CASSPPTRGSYNEQFF
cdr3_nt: TGTGCCAGCTCACCACCGACCAGGGGCTCCTACAATGAGCAGTTCTTC

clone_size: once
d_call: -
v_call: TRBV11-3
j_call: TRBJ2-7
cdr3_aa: CASSLGGGRDEQYF
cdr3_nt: TGTGCCAGCAGCTTAGGAGGGGGTCGGGACGAGCAGTACTTC

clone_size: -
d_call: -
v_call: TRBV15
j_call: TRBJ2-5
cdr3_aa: CATSRVDLRETQYF
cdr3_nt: TGTGCCACCAGCAGAGTAGACTTGAGAGAGACCCAGTACTTC

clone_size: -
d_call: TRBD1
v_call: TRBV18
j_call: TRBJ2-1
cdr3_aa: CASSPGQDSYNEQFF
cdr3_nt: TGTGCCAGCTCACCGGGACAGGATTCCTACAATGAGCAGTTCTTC

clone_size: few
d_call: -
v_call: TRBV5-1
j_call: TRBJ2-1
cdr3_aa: CASSETGRSSYNEQFF
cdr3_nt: TGCGCCAGCAGCGAGACAGGTCGGAGCTCCTACAATGAGCAGTTCTTC

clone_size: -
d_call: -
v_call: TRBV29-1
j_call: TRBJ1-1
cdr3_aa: CSVAWDEAFF
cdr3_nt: TGCAGCGTTGCGTGGGATGAAGCTTTCTTT

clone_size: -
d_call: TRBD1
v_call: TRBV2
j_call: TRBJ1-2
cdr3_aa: CASSRTGNDYGYTF
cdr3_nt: TGTGCCAGCAGCAGGACAGGGAATGACTATGGCTACACCTTC

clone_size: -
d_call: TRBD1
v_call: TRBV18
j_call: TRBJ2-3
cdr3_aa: CASSPSTGSDTQYF
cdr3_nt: TGTGCCAGCTCACCGTCGACAGGGTCAGATACGCAGTATTTT

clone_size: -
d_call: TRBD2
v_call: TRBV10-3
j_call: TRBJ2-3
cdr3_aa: CAIRRTGLAGLVASTDTQYF
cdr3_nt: TGTGCCATCAGACGGACGGGACTAGCGGGCTTGGTGGCGAGCACAGATACGCAGTATTTT

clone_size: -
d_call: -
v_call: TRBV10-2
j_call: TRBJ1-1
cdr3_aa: CASSDPQANTEAFF
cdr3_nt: TGCGCCAGCAGTGACCCACAGGCGAACACTGAAGCTTTCTTT

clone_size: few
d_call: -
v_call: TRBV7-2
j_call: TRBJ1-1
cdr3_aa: CASSLARTTEAFF
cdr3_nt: TGTGCCAGCAGCTTAGCGCGGACCACTGAAGCTTTCTTT

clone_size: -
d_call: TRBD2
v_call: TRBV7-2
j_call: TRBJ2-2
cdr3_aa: CASSWGGLASGELFF
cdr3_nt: TGTGCCAGCAGCTGGGGGGGACTAGCGTCCGGGGAGCTGTTTTTT

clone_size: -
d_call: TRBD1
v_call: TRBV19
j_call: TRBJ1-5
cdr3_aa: CASSKIPGQGASSNQPQHF
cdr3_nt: TGTGCCAGTAGTAAAATACCGGGACAGGGTGCGTCTAGCAATCAGCCCCAGCATTTT

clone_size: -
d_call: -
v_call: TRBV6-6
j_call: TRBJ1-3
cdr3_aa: CASSYHGASGNTIYF
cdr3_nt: TGTGCCAGCAGTTACCACGGGGCTTCTGGAAACACCATATATTTT

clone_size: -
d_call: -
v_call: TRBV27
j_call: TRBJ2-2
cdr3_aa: CASSQLGANTGELFF
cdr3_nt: TGTGCCAGCAGTCAGCTGGGGGCGAACACCGGGGAGCTGTTTTTT

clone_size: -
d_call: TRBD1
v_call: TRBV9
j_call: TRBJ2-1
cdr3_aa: CASSVDRDGEQFF
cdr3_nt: TGTGCCAGCAGCGTTGACAGGGATGGTGAGCAGTTCTTC

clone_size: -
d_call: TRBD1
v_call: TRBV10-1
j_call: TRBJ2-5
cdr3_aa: CASSGGGQGVQETQYF
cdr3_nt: TGCGCCAGCAGTGGCGGGGGACAGGGTGTTCAAGAGACCCAGTACTTC

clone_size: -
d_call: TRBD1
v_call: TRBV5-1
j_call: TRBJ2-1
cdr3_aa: CASSFRDRGFGEQFF
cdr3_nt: TGCGCCAGCAGCTTCCGGGACAGGGGGTTTGGTGAGCAGTTCTTC

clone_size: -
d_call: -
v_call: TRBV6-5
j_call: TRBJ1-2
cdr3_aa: CASSSTGPGAGYTF
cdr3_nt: TGTGCCAGCAGTTCGACAGGCCCCGGGGCTGGCTACACCTTC

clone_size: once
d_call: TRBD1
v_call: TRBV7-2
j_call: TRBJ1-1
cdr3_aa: CASSPSSGGTEAFF
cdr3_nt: TGTGCCAGCAGCCCTTCTTCAGGGGGCACTGAAGCTTTCTTT

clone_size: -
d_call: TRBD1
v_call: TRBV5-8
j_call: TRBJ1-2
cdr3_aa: CASSYRQGPNYGYTF
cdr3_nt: TGTGCCAGCAGCTATAGACAGGGACCTAACTATGGCTACACCTTC

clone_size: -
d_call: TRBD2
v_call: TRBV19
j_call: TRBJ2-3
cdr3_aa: CASRLSGSATDTQYF
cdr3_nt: TGTGCCAGTAGACTTAGCGGGTCAGCAACAGATACGCAGTATTTT

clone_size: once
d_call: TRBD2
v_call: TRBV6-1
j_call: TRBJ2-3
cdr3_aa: CASSDWTRSTDTQYF
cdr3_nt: TGTGCCAGCAGTGACTGGACTAGAAGCACAGATACGCAGTATTTT

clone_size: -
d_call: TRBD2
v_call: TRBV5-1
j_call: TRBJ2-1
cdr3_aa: CASSSTSGRVSYNEQFF
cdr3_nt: TGCGCCAGCAGCTCGACTAGCGGGAGGGTCTCCTACAATGAGCAGTTCTTC

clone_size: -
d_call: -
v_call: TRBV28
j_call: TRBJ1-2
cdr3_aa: CASSLKGANYGYTF
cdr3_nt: TGTGCCAGCAGTTTAAAGGGGGCTAACTATGGCTACACCTTC

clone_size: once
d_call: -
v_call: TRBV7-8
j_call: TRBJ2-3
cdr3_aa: CASSRLLAHTQYF
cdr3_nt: TGTGCCAGCAGCCGATTACTAGCACATACGCAGTATTTT

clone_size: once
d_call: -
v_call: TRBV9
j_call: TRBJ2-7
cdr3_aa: CASSVGAGSYEQYF
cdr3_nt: TGTGCCAGCAGCGTCGGTGCGGGGTCCTACGAGCAGTACTTC

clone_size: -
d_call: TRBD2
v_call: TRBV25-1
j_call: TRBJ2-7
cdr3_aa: CASSEYPGGEQYF
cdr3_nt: TGTGCCAGCAGTGAATATCCGGGAGGGGAGCAGTACTTC

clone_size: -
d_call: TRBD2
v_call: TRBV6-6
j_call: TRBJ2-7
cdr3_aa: CASSRPLAGGSEQYF
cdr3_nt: TGTGCCAGCAGTCGACCATTAGCGGGAGGGTCCGAGCAGTACTTC

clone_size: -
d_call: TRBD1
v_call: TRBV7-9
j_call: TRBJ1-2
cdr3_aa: CASSGTGGLAYGYTF
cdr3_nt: TGTGCCAGCTCCGGGACAGGGGGCCTGGCCTATGGCTACACCTTC

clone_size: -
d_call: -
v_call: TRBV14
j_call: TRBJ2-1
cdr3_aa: CASSHTGLTQSVQFF
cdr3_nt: TGTGCCAGCAGCCACACGGGACTCACACAGTCTGTGCAGTTCTTC

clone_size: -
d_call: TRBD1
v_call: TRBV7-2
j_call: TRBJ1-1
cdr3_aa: CASSLGTGGGAEAFF
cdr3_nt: TGTGCCAGCAGCCTTGGGACAGGCGGAGGGGCTGAAGCTTTCTTT

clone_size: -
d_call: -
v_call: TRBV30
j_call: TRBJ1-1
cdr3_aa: CAWSARGGNTEAFF
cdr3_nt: TGTGCCTGGAGCGCCCGCGGGGGGAACACTGAAGCTTTCTTT

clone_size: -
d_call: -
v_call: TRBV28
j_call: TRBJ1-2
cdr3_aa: CASSLLSGGYTF
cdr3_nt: TGTGCCAGCAGTTTATTGAGCGGAGGCTACACCTTC

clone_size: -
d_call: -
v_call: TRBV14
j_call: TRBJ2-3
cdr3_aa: CASSPAVGTQYF
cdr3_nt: TGTGCCAGCAGCCCCGCCGTGGGTACGCAGTATTTT

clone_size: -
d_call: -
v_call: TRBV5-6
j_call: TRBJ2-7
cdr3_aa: CASSDLAGAGAYEQYF
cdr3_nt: TGTGCCAGCAGCGATTTAGCAGGGGCCGGCGCCTACGAGCAGTACTTC

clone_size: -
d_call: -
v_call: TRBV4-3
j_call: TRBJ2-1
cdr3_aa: CASSQGDIYNEQFF
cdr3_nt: TGCGCCAGCAGCCAAGGGGACATTTACAATGAGCAGTTCTTC

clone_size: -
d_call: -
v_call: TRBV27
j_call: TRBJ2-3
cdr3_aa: CASSLMAASTDTQYF
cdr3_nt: TGTGCCAGCAGTTTAATGGCGGCTAGCACAGATACGCAGTATTTT

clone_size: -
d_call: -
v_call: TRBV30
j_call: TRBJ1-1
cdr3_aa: CAIQLNTEAFF
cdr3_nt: TGTGCCATACAATTGAACACTGAAGCTTTCTTT

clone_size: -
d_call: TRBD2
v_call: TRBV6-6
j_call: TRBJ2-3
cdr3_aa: CASSYLAVTDTQYF
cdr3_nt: TGTGCCAGCAGTTACCTAGCGGTCACAGATACGCAGTATTTT

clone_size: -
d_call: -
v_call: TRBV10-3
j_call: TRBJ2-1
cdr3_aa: CAISDTGQLSNEQFF
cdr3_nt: TGTGCCATCAGTGACACTGGACAGCTTTCCAATGAGCAGTTCTTC

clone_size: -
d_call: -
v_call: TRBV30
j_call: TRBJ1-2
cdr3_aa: CAWNRGGYGYTF
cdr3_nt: TGTGCCTGGAACCGCGGGGGCTATGGCTACACCTTC

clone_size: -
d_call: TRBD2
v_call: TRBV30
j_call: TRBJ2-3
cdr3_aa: CACGLAGGVRTDTQYF
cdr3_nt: TGTGCCTGCGGACTAGCGGGTGGGGTGAGGACAGATACGCAGTATTTT

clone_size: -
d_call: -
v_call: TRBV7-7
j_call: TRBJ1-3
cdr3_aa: CASSLQQGNTIYF
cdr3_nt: TGTGCCAGCAGCTTGCAACAGGGTAACACCATATATTTT

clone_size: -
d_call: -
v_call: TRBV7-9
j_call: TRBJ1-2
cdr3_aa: CASSFGTTYGYTF
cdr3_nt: TGTGCCAGCAGCTTTGGGACTACCTATGGCTACACCTTC

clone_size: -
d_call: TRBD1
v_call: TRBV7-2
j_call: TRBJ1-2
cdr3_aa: CASSPGQGITYGYTF
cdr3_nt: TGTGCCAGCAGCCCTGGACAGGGCATTACCTATGGCTACACCTTC

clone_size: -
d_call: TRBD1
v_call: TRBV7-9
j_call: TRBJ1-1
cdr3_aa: CASSARAQGQEAFF
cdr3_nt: TGTGCCAGCAGCGCGAGGGCGCAGGGACAGGAAGCTTTCTTT

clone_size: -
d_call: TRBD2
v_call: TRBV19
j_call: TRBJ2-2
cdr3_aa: CASKSGTSGRHTGELFF
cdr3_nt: TGTGCCAGTAAATCGGGGACTAGCGGGAGACACACCGGGGAGCTGTTTTTT

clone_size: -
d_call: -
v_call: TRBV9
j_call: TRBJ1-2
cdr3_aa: CASSVGSGAIAGYTF
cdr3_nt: TGTGCCAGCAGCGTAGGGTCGGGGGCTATTGCTGGCTACACCTTC

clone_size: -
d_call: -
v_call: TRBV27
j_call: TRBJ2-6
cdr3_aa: CASTPKGRGAGANVLTF
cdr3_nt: TGTGCCAGCACCCCTAAAGGACGGGGCGCTGGGGCCAACGTCCTGACTTTC

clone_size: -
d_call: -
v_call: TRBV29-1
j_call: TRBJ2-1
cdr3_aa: CSVERTSYNEQFF
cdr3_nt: TGCAGCGTTGAAAGGACCAGTTACAATGAGCAGTTCTTC

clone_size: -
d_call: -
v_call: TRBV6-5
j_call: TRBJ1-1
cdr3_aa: CASTPHEGVPEAFF
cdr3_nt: TGTGCCAGCACCCCCCATGAGGGGGTGCCCGAAGCTTTCTTT

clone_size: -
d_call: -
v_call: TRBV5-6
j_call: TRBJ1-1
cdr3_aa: CASSRDIGDTEAFF
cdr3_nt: TGTGCCAGCAGCCGCGATATAGGGGACACTGAAGCTTTCTTT

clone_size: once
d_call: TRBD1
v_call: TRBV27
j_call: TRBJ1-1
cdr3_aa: CASSLGRGRTEAFF
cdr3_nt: TGTGCCAGCAGTTTAGGCAGGGGGCGAACTGAAGCTTTCTTT